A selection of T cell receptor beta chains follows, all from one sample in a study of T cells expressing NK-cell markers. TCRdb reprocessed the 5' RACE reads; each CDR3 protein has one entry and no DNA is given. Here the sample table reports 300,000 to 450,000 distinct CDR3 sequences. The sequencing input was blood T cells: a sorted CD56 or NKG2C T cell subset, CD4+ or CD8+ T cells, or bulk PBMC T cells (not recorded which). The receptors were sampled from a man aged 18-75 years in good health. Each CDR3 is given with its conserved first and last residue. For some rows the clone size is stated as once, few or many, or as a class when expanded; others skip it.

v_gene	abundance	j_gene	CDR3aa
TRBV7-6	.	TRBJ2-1	CASSPSDRARGNEQFF
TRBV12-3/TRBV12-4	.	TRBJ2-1	CASSLGVGSYNEQFF
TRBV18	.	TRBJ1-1	CASSPFGNTEAFF
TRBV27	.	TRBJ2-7	CASGSTGVYEQYF
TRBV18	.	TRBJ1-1	CASSPNTGGTEAFF
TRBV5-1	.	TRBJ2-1	CASSLVVTSGYNEQFF
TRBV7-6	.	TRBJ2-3	CASTWGQETGTQYF
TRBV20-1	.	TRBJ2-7	CSASPPLISYARSYEQYF
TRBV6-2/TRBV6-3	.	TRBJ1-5	CASQDGGNQPQHF
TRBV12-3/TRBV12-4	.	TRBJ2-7	CASSSPSGGALDEQYF
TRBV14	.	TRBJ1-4	CASSHPRAGVSTNEKLFF
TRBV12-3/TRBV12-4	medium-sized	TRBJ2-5	CASSLAGAGIRETQYF
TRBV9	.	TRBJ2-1	CASSVQTGIRTKNEQFF
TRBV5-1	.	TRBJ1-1	CASSLGRTGPNTEAFF
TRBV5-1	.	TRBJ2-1	CASSWTSGGANEQFF
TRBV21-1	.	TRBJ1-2	CASSKDGNGYTF
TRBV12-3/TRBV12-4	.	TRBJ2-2	CASSHLYRVLNTGELFF
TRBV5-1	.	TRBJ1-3	CASSLVGRIAGNTIYF
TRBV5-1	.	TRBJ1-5	CASSLIAGGNQPQHF
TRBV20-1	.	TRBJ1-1	CSVTGPIGTEAFF
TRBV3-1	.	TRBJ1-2	CASSYLTAGYTF
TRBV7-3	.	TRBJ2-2	CASSSRAGLVSGELFF
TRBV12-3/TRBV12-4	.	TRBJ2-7	CASTSRTGSRDEQYF
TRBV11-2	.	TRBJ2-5	CASSLDPGSRATQYF
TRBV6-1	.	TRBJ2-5	CASGPGLAGGRTWETQYF
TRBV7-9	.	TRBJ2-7	CASSSPTLDGTYEQYF
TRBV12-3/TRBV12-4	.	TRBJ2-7	CASSLMPGLSHEQYF
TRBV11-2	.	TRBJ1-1	CASSPDYRVGTEAFF
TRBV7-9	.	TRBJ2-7	CASSMTSGGAYEQYF
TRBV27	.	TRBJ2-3	CASSLSRGRNTQYF
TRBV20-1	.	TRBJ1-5	CSARGSGRSQHF
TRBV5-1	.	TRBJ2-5	CASSLGLGGGLSGETQYF
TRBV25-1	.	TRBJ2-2	CASSGRGAPGELFF
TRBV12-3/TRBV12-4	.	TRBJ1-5	CASSLLGVGNQPQHF
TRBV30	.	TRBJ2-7	CAWSVFGREGSYEQYF
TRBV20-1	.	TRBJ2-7	CSARGQGWNEQYF
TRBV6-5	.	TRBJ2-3	CASIRRSFGDSKGTDTQYF
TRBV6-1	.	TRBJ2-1	CASRSPDRQVGEQFF
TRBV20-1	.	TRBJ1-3	CSARVDNTIYF
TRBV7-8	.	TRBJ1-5	CASSFLGAGPATQHF
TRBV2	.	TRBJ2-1	CASSGEEGANNEQFF
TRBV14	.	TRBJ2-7	CASSQDVGKQYF
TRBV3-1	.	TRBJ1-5	CASSPGQDRGPNQPQHF
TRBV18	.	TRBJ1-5	CASSPGRLRGNQPQHF
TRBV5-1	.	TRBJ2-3	CASSPDGTALDTQYF
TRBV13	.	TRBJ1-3	CASSKVAGDSGNTIYF
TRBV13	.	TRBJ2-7	CASSPGLYEQYF